A selection of T cell receptor beta chains follows, all from one sample in a study of control samples from healthy donors and cancer patients. The method was immunoSEQ multiplex PCR; TCRdb's version includes in-frame clones alone and lacks a portion of them. The top ten clones hold 1.8% of a sample with about 200,000 clones, about 90% of them seen once. What was sequenced was blood. These receptors all stem from a man under 40 in good health. Each CDR3 is given with its conserved first and last residue. The D gene is left open where the match is weak. Clone size is shown for a subset of rows, as once, few, many or a class of expanded clone.

J gene: TRBJ2-1
V gene: TRBV4-2
clone size: .
D gene: TRBD2
CDR3 DNA: TGTGCCAGCAGACAGAATAGCGGGAGCTCCTACAATGAGCAGTTCTTC
CDR3 protein: CASRQNSGSSYNEQFF

J gene: TRBJ2-5
V gene: TRBV12-5
clone size: .
D gene: .
CDR3 DNA: TGTGCTAGTGGTTTGGAGCCCCCCAATGTGGAGACCCAGTACTTC
CDR3 protein: CASGLEPPNVETQYF

J gene: TRBJ1-4
V gene: TRBV5-1
clone size: .
D gene: TRBD1
CDR3 DNA: TGCGCCAGCAGCTTGGGGGACAGGGAAGATAATGAAAAACTGTTTTTT
CDR3 protein: CASSLGDREDNEKLFF

J gene: TRBJ1-3
V gene: TRBV2
clone size: .
D gene: .
CDR3 DNA: TGTGCCAGCAGCTACGGGTACCTCTCTGGAAACACCATATATTTT
CDR3 protein: CASSYGYLSGNTIYF

J gene: TRBJ2-1
V gene: TRBV18
clone size: few
D gene: .
CDR3 DNA: TGTGCCAGCTCACCTTCGACCTTGCAGTTCTTC
CDR3 protein: CASSPSTLQFF

J gene: TRBJ1-6
V gene: TRBV9
clone size: .
D gene: .
CDR3 DNA: TGTGCCAGCAGCGTCCGGGACATAAATTCACCCCTCCACTTT
CDR3 protein: CASSVRDINSPLHF

J gene: TRBJ1-1
V gene: TRBV18
clone size: .
D gene: .
CDR3 DNA: TGTGCCAGCTCACCACGAAATCTGGGTGGGAACACTGAAGCTTTCTTT
CDR3 protein: CASSPRNLGGNTEAFF

J gene: TRBJ2-1
V gene: TRBV5-6
clone size: .
D gene: .
CDR3 DNA: TGTGCCAGCAGCTTCCAGTTCACGGAGCAGTTCTTC
CDR3 protein: CASSFQFTEQFF

J gene: TRBJ1-6
V gene: TRBV20-1
clone size: .
D gene: .
CDR3 DNA: TGCAGTGCTAGAGAAGGGACATCCCTCCACTTT
CDR3 protein: CSAREGTSLHF

J gene: TRBJ2-1
V gene: TRBV24-1
clone size: .
D gene: .
CDR3 DNA: TGTGCCACCAGTGATTGGCAACTGGACTCCCGAGGGAATGAGCAGTTCTTC
CDR3 protein: CATSDWQLDSRGNEQFF

J gene: TRBJ1-2
V gene: TRBV7-2
clone size: .
D gene: TRBD1
CDR3 DNA: TGTGCCAGCAGCTCCCCAGGGGGCGACGGCTACACCTTC
CDR3 protein: CASSSPGGDGYTF

J gene: TRBJ2-6
V gene: TRBV29-1
clone size: .
D gene: .
CDR3 DNA: TGCAGCGTTGGAGGCCCCCCATCTGGGGCCAACGTCCTGACTTTC
CDR3 protein: CSVGGPPSGANVLTF

J gene: TRBJ2-6
V gene: TRBV5-8
clone size: .
D gene: .
CDR3 DNA: TGTGCCAGCAGCTATCAGACCTCTGGGGCCAACGTCCTGACTTTC
CDR3 protein: CASSYQTSGANVLTF

J gene: TRBJ2-7
V gene: TRBV7-2
clone size: once
D gene: TRBD2
CDR3 DNA: TGTGCCAGCAGCTGGAAACTAGCGGGGGGAAACTACGAGCAGTACTTC
CDR3 protein: CASSWKLAGGNYEQYF

J gene: TRBJ1-2
V gene: TRBV18
clone size: .
D gene: TRBD1
CDR3 DNA: TGTGCCAGCTCACCCGGAGACAGGGGAGACTATGGCTACACCTTC
CDR3 protein: CASSPGDRGDYGYTF

J gene: TRBJ1-1
V gene: TRBV6-5
clone size: .
D gene: .
CDR3 DNA: TGTGCCAGCAGTTACTCGATGCGGGGGAACACTGAAGCTTTCTTT
CDR3 protein: CASSYSMRGNTEAFF

J gene: TRBJ1-2
V gene: TRBV2
clone size: .
D gene: .
CDR3 DNA: TGTGCCAGCAGTGAGCAGGGTTACTATGGCTACACCTTC
CDR3 protein: CASSEQGYYGYTF

J gene: TRBJ1-1
V gene: TRBV5-1
clone size: .
D gene: .
CDR3 DNA: TGCGCCAGCAGCTCGGCGGGGCCGAGGACTGAAGCTTTCTTT
CDR3 protein: CASSSAGPRTEAFF

J gene: TRBJ2-2
V gene: TRBV14
clone size: .
D gene: .
CDR3 DNA: TGTGCCAGCAGCCAGCTCACCGGGGAGCTGTTTTTT
CDR3 protein: CASSQLTGELFF

J gene: TRBJ2-7
V gene: TRBV7-9
clone size: .
D gene: .
CDR3 DNA: TGTGCCATACTTTCCGCCAGGGTGCCCTACGAGCAGTACTTC
CDR3 protein: CAILSARVPYEQYF

J gene: TRBJ2-7
V gene: TRBV19
clone size: .
D gene: TRBD1
CDR3 DNA: TGTGCCAGTAGACTCGGGACAGCCTCCTACGAGCAGTACTTC
CDR3 protein: CASRLGTASYEQYF

J gene: TRBJ2-5
V gene: TRBV30
clone size: .
D gene: .
CDR3 DNA: TGTGCCTGGAGTGTAATAGGGGAGACCCAGTACTTC
CDR3 protein: CAWSVIGETQYF

J gene: TRBJ2-1
V gene: TRBV14
clone size: once
D gene: .
CDR3 DNA: TGTGCCAGCAGCCAAGATCGACAGCCGTCAATTCATGGAATTTACTACAATGAGCAGTTCTTC
CDR3 protein: CASSQDRQPSIHGIYYNEQFF

J gene: TRBJ2-1
V gene: TRBV27
clone size: .
D gene: .
CDR3 DNA: TGTGCCAGCAGTCCACAGCTGGGGGGCCTTGACAATGAGCAGTTCTTC
CDR3 protein: CASSPQLGGLDNEQFF

J gene: TRBJ1-5
V gene: TRBV21-1
clone size: .
D gene: .
CDR3 DNA: TGTGCCAGCAGCATAAACGTGGGGCGCGACAATCAGCCCCAGCATTTT
CDR3 protein: CASSINVGRDNQPQHF

J gene: TRBJ2-7
V gene: TRBV4-2
clone size: once
D gene: TRBD2
CDR3 DNA: TGTGCCAGCAGCCAGGTAGCTAGCGGGGTAAACTACGAGCAGTACTTC
CDR3 protein: CASSQVASGVNYEQYF

J gene: TRBJ1-1
V gene: TRBV7-9
clone size: .
D gene: .
CDR3 DNA: TGTGCCAGCAGCTTAGAAGCCGGATTGAACACTGAAGCTTTCTTT
CDR3 protein: CASSLEAGLNTEAFF

J gene: TRBJ1-3
V gene: TRBV12-3/TRBV12-4
clone size: .
D gene: .
CDR3 DNA: TGTGCCAGCAGAACAGGGTCTGGAAACACCATATATTTT
CDR3 protein: CASRTGSGNTIYF

J gene: TRBJ1-2
V gene: TRBV27
clone size: few
D gene: TRBD1
CDR3 DNA: TGTGCCAGCAGTCCCGTCGGACAGGGCTTGTATGGCTACACCTTC
CDR3 protein: CASSPVGQGLYGYTF

J gene: TRBJ2-1
V gene: TRBV27
clone size: .
D gene: TRBD2
CDR3 DNA: TGTGCCAGCAGTTTCATGGGGGGGGATGAGCAGTTCTTC
CDR3 protein: CASSFMGGDEQFF

J gene: TRBJ2-1
V gene: TRBV6-6
clone size: .
D gene: .
CDR3 DNA: TGTGCCAGCACCAAGGGTAGTTCTCCTAGAGAAAATGAGCAGTTCTTC
CDR3 protein: CASTKGSSPRENEQFF

J gene: TRBJ1-4
V gene: TRBV30
clone size: .
D gene: .
CDR3 DNA: TGTGCCTGGAGTGTACGCGCTCGGGGGTTTTCTAATGAAAAACTGTTTTTT
CDR3 protein: CAWSVRARGFSNEKLFF

J gene: TRBJ1-5
V gene: TRBV5-1
clone size: .
D gene: TRBD1
CDR3 DNA: TGCGCCAGCAGCCCAAAACAGGGGGGAGGTCAGCCCCAGCATTTT
CDR3 protein: CASSPKQGGGQPQHF

J gene: TRBJ1-3
V gene: TRBV30
clone size: once
D gene: .
CDR3 DNA: TGTGCCTGGAGTCAGACCTCTGGAAACACCATATATTTT
CDR3 protein: CAWSQTSGNTIYF

J gene: TRBJ2-7
V gene: TRBV12-3/TRBV12-4
clone size: .
D gene: .
CDR3 DNA: TGTGCCAGCGGTGTGGCTGGGGGTTACGAGCAGTACTTC
CDR3 protein: CASGVAGGYEQYF

J gene: TRBJ1-6
V gene: TRBV19
clone size: .
D gene: .
CDR3 DNA: TGTGCCAGTAGTCCCGAAAAGTTGAGCTCCTATAATTCACCCCTCCACTTT
CDR3 protein: CASSPEKLSSYNSPLHF

J gene: TRBJ1-5
V gene: TRBV7-9
clone size: .
D gene: TRBD1
CDR3 DNA: TGTGCCAGCAGCAGTACAGGGGTTCAGCCCCAGCATTTT
CDR3 protein: CASSSTGVQPQHF

J gene: TRBJ1-4
V gene: TRBV6-2/TRBV6-3
clone size: .
D gene: .
CDR3 DNA: TGTGCCAGCAGTTACGCAGGGGCCGCAACTAATGAAAAACTGTTTTTT
CDR3 protein: CASSYAGAATNEKLFF

J gene: TRBJ2-1
V gene: TRBV5-1
clone size: .
D gene: .
CDR3 DNA: TGCGCCAGCAGCGCCGAGGGGGTACCGGTATATCTCAATGAGCAGTTCTTC
CDR3 protein: CASSAEGVPVYLNEQFF

J gene: TRBJ2-1
V gene: TRBV24-1
clone size: .
D gene: TRBD1
CDR3 DNA: TGTGCCACCAGTGGGGGGACAGGGAGAAGAACCTCCTACAATGAGCAGTTCTTC
CDR3 protein: CATSGGTGRRTSYNEQFF

J gene: TRBJ2-1
V gene: TRBV24-1
clone size: .
D gene: .
CDR3 DNA: TGTGCCACCAGTGATCGCCCACAGGGGGGGTCCTGGGGTGAGCAGTTCTTC
CDR3 protein: CATSDRPQGGSWGEQFF